This T cell receptor beta chain comes out of a study of cytomegalovirus exposure and HLA in healthy donors. Study-level points and caveats: Common viral pathogens were later found to be apparently linked to several of the most significant clusters. Among donors in an Asian-associated ancestry cluster, a later analysis reportedly found fewer N-insertions than the roughly 700-donor mean.

Turning to this clone: Its cognate antigen is unknown.

The PCR was carried out with 60 Vbeta primers and 13 Jbeta primers. Here immunoSEQ multiplex PCR was the method, and the copy in TCRdb shows in-frame clones only, minus some. The table records around 90,000 clones, approximately 79% of them present only once. The sequence was collected from a young man in good health and CMV-seronegative. Source material: PBMCs.

CDR3 sequence: CASSYGRGFETQYF. The CDR3 region has the DNA TGTGCCAGCAGTTACGGGCGGGGGTTTGAGACCCAGTACTTC. The rearrangement links TRBV6-5 to TRBJ2-5, with 7 bases aligning to TRBD2. The J segment lost 5 bases and the V segment lost 2 bases, leaving 5 bases of the junction unmatched. The germline CDR1 and CDR2 sequences are MNHEY and SVGAGI. The CDR3 loop spans 14 amino acids.